The 6 T cell receptor beta chains given below trace back to one sample, sequenced in a study of blood T cell repertoires in COVID-19. TCRdb's copy holds only in-frame clones and misses some; the assay was immunoSEQ multiplex PCR. The data contain about 340,000 clones, around nine tenths of them singletons. Specimen: peripheral blood. All receptors come from a woman in her 70s with COVID-19, enrolled during active disease.

CDR3 amino acids: CASSSGQGKNTEAFF. DNA for the CDR3: TGTGCCAGCAGTTCGGGACAGGGGAAGAACACTGAAGCTTTCTTT. The chain links TRBV2 to TRBJ1-1; TRBD1 matches 10 bases. Germline CDR1 and CDR2: SNHLY and FYNNEI. V was pared by 5 bases and J by 1 base, with 4 bases of the junction left unmatched. The CDR3 runs 15 residues.

This clone was found once. The chain employs TRBV4-2 and TRBJ2-3; no reliable D call. Germline assignment: CDR1 LGHNA and CDR2 YNFKEQ. V was trimmed by 4 bases and J by 4 bases, leaving 9 bases between them. The CDR3 loop spans 13 amino acids. This chain's CDR3 is CASSRSVADTQYF. The CDR3 DNA reads as TGTGCCAGCAGCCGATCTGTAGCAGATACGCAGTATTTT.

In its sample, this clone was seen once. Distinct nucleotide sequences in the sample also encode this CDR3. The V call is TRBV27, the J call TRBJ1-2; TRBD1 aligns across 10 bases. Unmatched junction bases numbered 4, after V lost 4 bases and J lost 5 bases. Germline-derived CDR1 and CDR2 are MNHEY and SMNVEV (reference sequence). CDR3 length: 14 amino acids. CDR3 bases: TGTGCCAGCAGTTCAGGACAGGGGGTGTATGGCTACACCTTC. Its translation: CASSSGQGVYGYTF.

The V gene is TRBV11-3, the J gene TRBJ2-3; perhaps TRBD1 as D (5 bases). The CDR3 spans 14 residues. Deletions cut 4 bases from V and 1 base from J, with 9 bases between. Germline values: CDR1 SGHNT, CDR2 YENEEA. The CDR3 region has the DNA TGTGCCAGCAGCTCAGGGTCGGGCACAGATACGCAGTATTTT. It is translated as CASSSGSGTDTQYF. Full variable domain (rest looked up from reference TRBV11-3 and TRBJ2-3): EAGVVQSPRYKIIEKKQPVAFWCNPISGHNTLYWYLQNLGQGPELLIRYENEEAVDDSQLPKDRFSAERLKGVDSTLKIQPAELGDSAVYLCASSSGSGTDTQYFGPGTRLTVL.

The chain recombines TRBV10-3 with TRBJ2-7; TRBD1 might be the D (6 bases). V lost 3 bases to trimming and J lost 9 bases, with 12 bases between them. CDR3 length equals 12 residues. CDR1 ENHRY and CDR2 SYGVKD come from the germline V gene. The DNA for the CDR3 is TGTGCCATCAGTGAAACAGGGCTCCGGCAGTACTTC. It yields the protein CAISETGLRQYF.

This clone was seen a handful of times. The chain is built from TRBV4-3 and TRBJ1-2; no reliable D call. Germline V gives CDR1 LGHNA, CDR2 YSLEER. This CDR3 is built from 14 residues. V lost 0 bases and J lost 5, with 10 bases in between. The CDR3 DNA reads TGCGCCAGCAGCCAAGATCGGGGAGAATATGGCTACACCTTC. Its translation: CASSQDRGEYGYTF.